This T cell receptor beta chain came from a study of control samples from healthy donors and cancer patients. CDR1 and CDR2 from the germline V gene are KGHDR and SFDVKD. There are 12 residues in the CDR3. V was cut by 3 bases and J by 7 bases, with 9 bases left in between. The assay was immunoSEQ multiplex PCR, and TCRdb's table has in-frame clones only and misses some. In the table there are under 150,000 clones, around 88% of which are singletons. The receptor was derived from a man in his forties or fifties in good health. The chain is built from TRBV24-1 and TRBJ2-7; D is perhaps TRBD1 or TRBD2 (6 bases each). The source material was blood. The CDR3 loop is CATSDRRGEQYF. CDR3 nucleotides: TGTGCCACCAGTGATAGGAGGGGGGAGCAGTACTTC.